The present TCR beta chain was sequenced within a study of beta chain features in type 1 diabetes. Sorting that relied on CD45RO/CCR7/CD25/CD127/CD95/CD27 yielded CD4+ naive, central memory, regulatory and stem cell-like memory cells. This clone came up a few times. Per the germline V gene, CDR1 is GTSNPN and CDR2 is SVGIG (reference sequence). The CDR3 is 13 amino acids. V lost 3 bases to trimming and J lost 4 bases, with 13 bases between them. Expressed TCRB transcripts got sequenced, as all isolated RNA was reverse transcribed. Data came from immunoSEQ multiplex PCR; TCRdb stores just in-frame clones and leaves some out. The sample yields a few hundred thousand clones, about a tenth seen once.

The TCR was taken from a man aged 18-30 years in good health. The sequenced sample was central memory CD4+ T cells from blood. The chain employs TRBV30 and TRBJ2-7; TRBD1 is a possible D gene (6 bases). CDR3 DNA sequence: TGTGCCTGGAGGCGCGACAGGTGGTACGAGCAGTACTTC. Its protein is CAWRRDRWYEQYF.